Listed below are T cell receptor beta chains from one sample, sequenced in a study of T-cell memory formation after mild COVID-19. TCRdb processed the 5' RACE reads anew with MiXCR; each CDR3 protein has one entry. Of about 500,000 distinct CDR3 sequences in the sample, about a fifth were seen once. What was sequenced was PBMCs or a T cell subset sorted from them (not recorded which). These receptors were obtained from an adult woman who had mild COVID-19 (a few samples of this study predate the infection). Cell type and time point are not known. Each CDR3 is given with its conserved first and last residue. A D gene is named only where the DNA matches it firmly. Not every row has a clone size; where given, it reads once, few, many or a size class.

>TRBJ1-2|15|NA|TRBV5-1|few
CASSYPQSGNYGYTF
TGCGCCAGCAGCTACCCTCAATCAGGGAACTATGGCTACACCTTC
>TRBJ1-1|14|NA|TRBV24-1|NA
CATSGAGTNTEAFF
TGTGCCACCAGTGGGGCAGGGACCAACACTGAAGCTTTCTTT
>TRBJ1-3|15|NA|TRBV14|few
CASSQVVQSGNTIYF
TGTGCCAGCAGCCAAGTAGTACAGTCTGGAAACACCATATATTTT
>TRBJ2-5|17|TRBD1|TRBV5-5|few
CASSSPGTGASGETQYF
TGTGCCAGCAGCAGTCCCGGGACAGGGGCCTCAGGGGAGACCCAGTACTTC
>TRBJ2-6|15|TRBD1|TRBV19|many
CASSSDRGRANVLTF
TGTGCCAGTAGTTCGGACAGGGGAAGGGCCAACGTCCTGACTTTC
>TRBJ2-1|12|NA|TRBV15|many
CATSRERMGLVF
TGTGCCACCAGCAGAGAGAGGATGGGGTTGGTCTTC
>TRBJ1-1|20|NA|TRBV5-1|few
CASSYSGTRRSHSVNTEAFF
TGCGCCAGCAGCTATTCAGGGACCCGAAGGTCCCACAGTGTGAACACTGAAGCTTTCTTT
>TRBJ2-2|15|NA|TRBV5-5|few
CASSLESRITGELFF
TGTGCCAGCAGCTTGGAGAGCAGGATCACCGGGGAGCTGTTTTTT
>TRBJ2-5|14|NA|TRBV9|NA
CASSVGGLGETQYF
TGTGCCAGCAGCGTAGGGGGACTTGGAGAGACCCAGTACTTC
>TRBJ1-1|16|NA|TRBV5-1|once
CASSLAGGVMNTEAFF
TGCGCCAGCAGCTTGGCGGGTGGGGTGATGAACACTGAAGCTTTCTTT
>TRBJ2-1|15|TRBD2|TRBV20-1|NA
CSARAWTSLANEQFF
TGCAGTGCTAGAGCCTGGACTAGCTTGGCCAATGAGCAGTTCTTC
>TRBJ1-1|14|TRBD1|TRBV7-6|NA
CASRKGQGNTEAFF
TGTGCCAGCAGGAAAGGACAGGGGAACACTGAAGCTTTCTTT
>TRBJ2-5|14|NA|TRBV4-1|NA
CASSQPGDPETQYF
TGCGCCAGCAGCCAACCCGGGGACCCAGAGACCCAGTACTTC
>TRBJ2-1|15|TRBD2|TRBV5-1|NA
CASSLGSGGLGEQFF
TGCGCCAGCAGCTTGGGTTCGGGGGGGCTCGGGGAGCAGTTCTTC
>TRBJ2-1|15|TRBD2|TRBV7-2|many
CASSLGLAGLNEQFF
TGTGCCAGCAGCTTAGGACTAGCGGGACTCAATGAGCAGTTCTTC
>TRBJ1-5|15|TRBD1|TRBV6-6|NA
CASSYLTTGDQPQHF
TGTGCCAGCAGTTACTTGACGACAGGGGACCAGCCCCAGCATTTT
>TRBJ1-2|13|TRBD1|TRBV18|NA
CASSPRGQDGYTF
TGTGCCAGCTCTCCCCGGGGACAGGATGGCTACACCTTC
>TRBJ1-1|15|NA|TRBV12-3/TRBV12-4|few
CASSIGSTGDTEAFF
TGTGCCAGCAGCATCGGATCGACAGGAGACACTGAAGCTTTCTTT
>TRBJ2-5|14|NA|TRBV5-1|few
CASSLDGTSETQYF
TGCGCCAGCAGCTTGGACGGCACATCGGAGACCCAGTACTTC
>TRBJ1-2|14|NA|TRBV18|few
CASSPPGREYGYTF
TGTGCCAGCTCACCACCAGGCAGGGAGTATGGCTACACCTTC
>TRBJ1-1|13|NA|TRBV29-1|few
CSVGDGSDTEAFF
TGCAGCGTTGGGGACGGGAGCGACACTGAAGCTTTCTTT
>TRBJ2-1|12|NA|TRBV27|NA
CASGQTDNEQFF
TGTGCCAGCGGGCAGACAGACAATGAGCAGTTCTTC
>TRBJ1-6|14|NA|TRBV12-3/TRBV12-4|NA
CASSVTGRGPPLHF
TGTGCCAGCAGTGTTACAGGTCGGGGGCCACCCCTCCACTTT
>TRBJ2-5|14|NA|TRBV12-3/TRBV12-4|NA
CASKRTGGGETKYF
TGTGCCAGCAAGAGGACGGGGGGCGGAGAGACCAAGTACTTC
>TRBJ1-5|16|TRBD1|TRBV24-1|NA
CATSSRTGVDGQPQHF
TGTGCCACCAGTTCGCGGACAGGGGTGGATGGGCAGCCCCAGCATTTT
>TRBJ2-7|15|NA|TRBV20-1|NA
CSARDGIPPTYEQYF
TGCAGTGCTAGAGATGGGATTCCCCCAACCTACGAGCAGTACTTC
>TRBJ1-1|14|NA|TRBV12-3/TRBV12-4|NA
CASSPWDVNTEAFF
TGTGCCAGCAGCCCATGGGACGTGAACACTGAAGCTTTCTTT
>TRBJ2-1|16|TRBD1|TRBV4-1|few
CASSQTPGQGVNEQFF
TGCGCCAGCAGCCAGACACCGGGACAGGGAGTCAATGAGCAGTTCTTC
>TRBJ2-1|17|TRBD2|TRBV20-1|few
CSAPRSGLAGSYNEQFF
TGCAGTGCTCCTCGTTCAGGACTAGCGGGCTCCTACAATGAGCAGTTCTTC
>TRBJ2-3|15|TRBD2|TRBV12-3/TRBV12-4|NA
CASSPTSGKTDTQYF
TGTGCCAGCAGCCCTACTAGCGGGAAGACAGATACGCAGTATTTT
>TRBJ2-5|14|TRBD2|TRBV4-3|many
CASSQELAGETQYF
TGCGCCAGCAGCCAAGAGCTAGCGGGGGAGACCCAGTACTTC
>TRBJ2-3|16|NA|TRBV7-3|few
CASSLMKGTNTDTQYF
TGTGCCAGCAGCTTAATGAAGGGGACAAACACAGATACGCAGTATTTT
>TRBJ1-6|15|NA|TRBV27|NA
CASSLTDRAYSPLHF
TGTGCCAGCAGTTTAACGGACCGAGCCTATTCACCCCTCCACTTT
>TRBJ2-1|17|NA|TRBV11-1|NA
CASSHLGRGSSYNEQFF
TGTGCCAGCAGCCACCTGGGGAGGGGGAGCTCCTACAATGAGCAGTTCTTC
>TRBJ2-7|13|NA|TRBV7-3|NA
CASSFTGRDEQYF
TGTGCCAGCAGCTTTACCGGGAGAGACGAGCAGTACTTC
>TRBJ1-2|14|TRBD1|TRBV20-1|few
CSAAQGQGAYGYTF
TGCAGTGCAGCCCAGGGACAGGGGGCCTATGGCTACACCTTC
>TRBJ2-5|14|TRBD2|TRBV7-3|NA
CASSRGLAEATQYF
TGTGCCAGCAGCCGCGGACTAGCGGAGGCGACCCAGTACTTC
>TRBJ2-4|16|NA|TRBV7-9|few
CASTPPEELAKNIQYF
TGTGCCAGCACCCCTCCAGAGGAACTAGCCAAAAACATTCAGTACTTC
>TRBJ2-1|14|TRBD1|TRBV6-5|NA
CASRASRDSNEQFF
TGTGCCAGCAGGGCCTCCCGGGACAGCAATGAGCAGTTCTTC
>TRBJ1-2|16|NA|TRBV12-1|NA
CASSFNRDRDVYGYTF
TGTGCCAGCAGCTTCAACCGGGACAGGGACGTCTATGGCTACACCTTC
>TRBJ2-1|17|TRBD2|TRBV5-1|NA
CASSLGLARGSYNEQFF
TGCGCCAGCAGCTTGGGACTAGCCAGAGGCTCCTACAATGAGCAGTTCTTC
>TRBJ1-2|13|NA|TRBV12-3/TRBV12-4|NA
CASRDQENYGYTF
TGTGCCAGCAGAGACCAGGAAAACTATGGCTACACCTTC
>TRBJ1-1|11|NA|TRBV20-1|few
CSAIDRTEAFF
TGCAGTGCAATCGACAGGACTGAAGCTTTCTTT
>TRBJ1-2|12|NA|TRBV7-2|few
CASSLDTKGYTF
TGTGCCAGCAGCCTTGACACGAAGGGCTACACCTTC
>TRBJ2-4|11|NA|TRBV19|few
CASRLYNIQYF
TGTGCCAGTCGTTTATATAACATTCAGTACTTC
>TRBJ2-1|15|TRBD1|TRBV5-1|few
CASSPQTGAYNEQFF
TGCGCCAGCAGCCCTCAGACAGGGGCCTACAATGAGCAGTTCTTC
>TRBJ2-1|12|NA|TRBV19|NA
CASRGTYNEQFF
TGTGCCAGTAGAGGGACCTACAATGAGCAGTTCTTC
>TRBJ2-1|16|TRBD2|TRBV27|few
CASSPRAGGTYNEQFF
TGTGCCAGCAGTCCGAGAGCGGGGGGTACCTACAATGAGCAGTTCTTC
>TRBJ1-2|15|TRBD1|TRBV2|NA
CASSESRQGDYGYTF
TGTGCCAGCAGTGAAAGTAGGCAGGGGGACTATGGCTACACCTTC
>TRBJ1-2|16|NA|TRBV19|NA
CASSTPGAQANYGYTF
TGTGCCAGTAGTACGCCCGGGGCACAAGCTAACTATGGCTACACCTTC
>TRBJ1-2|14|NA|TRBV5-1|NA
CASSPLTVDYGYTF
TGCGCCAGCAGCCCGCTGACGGTTGACTATGGCTACACCTTC
>TRBJ1-2|15|TRBD1|TRBV24-1|NA
CATSDPDRAPYGYTF
TGTGCCACCAGTGATCCGGACAGGGCTCCGTATGGCTACACCTTC
>TRBJ2-2|14|TRBD2|TRBV5-1|few
CASTYMGGTGELFF
TGCGCCAGCACCTATATGGGAGGGACCGGGGAGCTGTTTTTT
>TRBJ2-7|17|TRBD2|TRBV19|NA
CASSALAGEGESYEQYF
TGTGCCAGTAGTGCACTAGCGGGAGAAGGTGAGTCCTACGAGCAGTACTTC
>TRBJ2-7|13|TRBD2|TRBV7-8|few
CASSFGGSGEQYF
TGTGCCAGCAGCTTCGGCGGGAGTGGCGAGCAGTACTTC
>TRBJ2-7|15|TRBD1|TRBV10-3|NA
CAISEPQTGGVEQYF
TGTGCCATCAGTGAGCCGCAGACAGGGGGAGTGGAGCAGTACTTC
>TRBJ2-1|15|NA|TRBV7-3|NA
CASSSFDRPYNEQFF
TGTGCCAGCAGCTCCTTCGACAGGCCATACAATGAGCAGTTCTTC
>TRBJ1-1|12|NA|TRBV20-1|few
CSVSQGNTEAFF
TGCAGTGTTAGCCAGGGGAATACTGAAGCTTTCTTT
>TRBJ2-7|13|NA|TRBV3-1|few
CASSQEYTYEQYF
TGTGCCAGCAGCCAAGAATACACCTACGAGCAGTACTTC
>TRBJ1-5|15|TRBD1|TRBV19|NA
CASSIGTGHSQPQHF
TGTGCCAGTAGTATTGGGACAGGTCATAGTCAGCCCCAGCATTTT